A single sample is the source of the 7 T cell receptor beta chains below, sequenced in a study of blood T cell repertoires in COVID-19. Measured with immunoSEQ multiplex PCR; TCRdb has only the in-frame clones, and not every one. Here the sample spans approximately 150,000 clones, approximately 80% being singletons. The material sequenced was peripheral blood. The receptors were gathered from a human donor in a cohort sampled during active COVID-19.

The rearrangement links TRBV6-5 to TRBJ2-7; D perhaps matches TRBD2 (5 bases). Trimming pared 6 bases from V and 5 bases from J, leaving 17 bases between. Germline loops: CDR1 MNHEY, CDR2 SVGAGI. The CDR3 covers 14 residues. The CDR3 DNA sequence: TGTGCCAGCAGACAACTCGCCGGGATCCACGAGCAGTACGTC. It is translated as CASRQLAGIHEQYV.

The chain couples TRBV27 to TRBJ2-1, with 8 positions matching TRBD1. Germline V gene data show CDR1 as MNHEY and CDR2 as SMNVEV (reference sequence). CDR3 length equals 15 residues. The V and J ends lost 5 bases and 1 base, in that order; junction bases with no gene match: 4. The CDR3 loop reads CASSDRGRSYNEQFF. The CDR3 DNA follows: TGTGCCAGCAGTGACAGGGGTCGTTCCTACAATGAGCAGTTCTTC.

The chain is built from TRBV14 and TRBJ2-2; the D gene is possibly TRBD1 (5 bases). Trimming left V 5 bases short and J 6 bases short, with 19 bases between. CDR1 and CDR2 (germline): SGHDN, FVKESK. CDR3 length: 16 residues. The CDR3 reads CASSARLGALAGELFF. The DNA of the CDR3 is TGTGCCAGCAGCGCCCGGCTAGGGGCGCTGGCCGGGGAGCTGTTTTTT.

The chain employs TRBV5-4 and TRBJ2-1; 9 bases align to TRBD1. After removal of 4 bases from V and 0 bases from J, the junction contained 8 bases not matched to a gene. The germline gives CDR1 SGHNT, CDR2 YYREEE (reference sequence). The CDR3 spans 17 residues. CDR3 protein: CASSTQGARSSYNEQFF. The CDR3 nucleotides read TGTGCCAGCAGCACACAGGGGGCGAGGAGCTCCTACAATGAGCAGTTCTTC.

V usage is TRBV5-3 and J usage is TRBJ1-5; 8 nucleotides line up with TRBD1. TRBV5-3 is identified as an open reading frame with a role that is uncertain. CDR3 length: 14 amino acids. With V trimmed by 4 bases and J by 7 bases, 7 bases remained unmatched. The CDR3 reads CARSLARGRQPQHF. The CDR3 nucleotides are TGTGCCAGAAGCCTAGCCAGGGGGCGGCAGCCCCAGCATTTT.

The chain employs TRBV7-9 and TRBJ2-6, with D uncertain. The V gene lost 7 bases and the J gene lost 0 bases, with 4 bases spanning the gap. The CDR3 loop spans 13 amino acids. The V gene's germline CDR1 is SEHNR and CDR2 FQNEAQ (reference sequence). For the CDR3, the DNA is TGTGCCAGCATCCACTCTGGGGCCAACGTCCTGACTTTC. As protein: CASIHSGANVLTF.

The genes are TRBV19 and TRBJ1-1, with D maybe TRBD1 (6 bases). This CDR3 has 14 residues. Trimming left V 5 bases short and J 5 bases short, with 15 bases between. Germline V gene sequence: CDR1 LNHDA, CDR2 SQIVND (reference sequence). The CDR3: CASSAIQGATEAFF. The CDR3 DNA reads TGTGCCAGTAGTGCAATACAGGGCGCGACTGAAGCTTTCTTT.